This T cell receptor beta chain emerged from a study of human T cells and chemical hapten exposure. CDR3 size: 15 residues. With V trimmed by 5 bases and J by 8 bases, 10 bases remained unmatched. Per the germline V gene, CDR1 is SGHTA and CDR2 is FQGTGA. This clonotype was seen at least ten times. TCRdb used MiXCR to reprocess the RACE reads, holding one entry per CDR3 protein. The table records approximately 80,000 distinct CDR3 sequences, approximately 11% of them present only once. Time point reported: patch test 1, 2 weeks after DPC sensitization. As to treatment: therapeutic diphenylcyclopropenone sensitization with weekly scalp DPC.

This sequence joins TRBV7-3 and TRBJ2-1, with 9 bases that match TRBD2. This receptor was identified in a woman between 50 and 59 years old with alopecia areata. Some clones in this sample may be carry-over from other donors' samples. Sequencing used whole blood, obtained in connection with sensitization to the hapten diphenylcyclopropenone (DPC). The CDR3 sequence is CASSLAGPRRDEQFF. CDR3 in DNA: TGTGCCAGCAGCCTAGCGGGACCCAGAAGGGATGAGCAGTTCTTC.